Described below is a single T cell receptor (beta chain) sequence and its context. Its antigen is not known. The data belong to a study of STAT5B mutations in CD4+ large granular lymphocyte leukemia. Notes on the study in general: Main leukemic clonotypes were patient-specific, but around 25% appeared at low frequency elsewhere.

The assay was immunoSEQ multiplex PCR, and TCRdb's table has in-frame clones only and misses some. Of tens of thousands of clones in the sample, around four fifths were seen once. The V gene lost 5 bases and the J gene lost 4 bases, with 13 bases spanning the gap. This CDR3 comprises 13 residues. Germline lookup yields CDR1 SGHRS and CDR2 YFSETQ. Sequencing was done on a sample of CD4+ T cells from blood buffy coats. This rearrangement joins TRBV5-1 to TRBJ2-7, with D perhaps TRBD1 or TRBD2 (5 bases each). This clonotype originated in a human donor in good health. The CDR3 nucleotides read TGCGCCAGCAGTTGGGACCTTGGGTACGAGCAGTACTTC. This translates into CASSWDLGYEQYF.